Shown below are 8 T cell receptor beta chains from a single sample sequenced in a study of cytomegalovirus exposure and HLA in healthy donors. PCR involved 60 Vbeta and 13 Jbeta primers. The table came from immunoSEQ multiplex PCR; TCRdb's copy has only in-frame clones and leaves some out. The table has about 120,000 clones, 65% to 90% seen once. The sequenced sample consisted of PBMCs. The receptors were sampled from a woman aged 25 to 45 in good health and CMV-seronegative.

The J gene is TRBJ1-4, the V gene TRBV19, with 9 nucleotides matching TRBD1. In germline, CDR1 is LNHDA, CDR2 SQIVND (reference sequence). V was pared by 3 bases and J by 7 bases, with 6 bases of the junction left unmatched. The CDR3 loop spans 15 amino acids. The DNA of the CDR3 is TGTGCCAGTAGTATCCGGACAGGGGAAGGTGAAAAACTGTTTTTT. It translates to CASSIRTGEGEKLFF.

The rearrangement joins TRBV6-5 to TRBJ1-3, with D tentatively TRBD1 (5 bases). Trimming left V 8 bases short and J 1 base short, with 9 bases between. Germline V gene data show CDR1 as MNHEY and CDR2 as SVGAGI. The CDR3 loop spans 13 amino acids. The CDR3 spells CASQGPSGNTIYF. The CDR3 DNA is TGTGCCAGCCAGGGCCCATCTGGAAACACCATATATTTT.

The genes are TRBV6-6 and TRBJ1-5; possible D gene TRBD1, 6 bases. The CDR3 spans 15 residues. Germline CDR1 reads MNHNY; CDR2 reads SVGAGI (reference sequence). Trimming pared 7 bases from V and 4 bases from J, leaving 17 bases between. CDR3 sequence: CASTSQSGANQPQHF. CDR3 in DNA: TGTGCCAGCACCTCACAGTCAGGGGCAAATCAGCCCCAGCATTTT.

This clone occurred once. The chain has TRBV27 and TRBJ2-1; 10 bases map to TRBD2. Germline CDR1 and CDR2: MNHEY and SMNVEV (reference sequence). The V gene end was trimmed by 4 bases and the J gene end by 4 bases; junction bases not matched to a gene: 13. The CDR3 is 18 residues long. The CDR3 loop reads CASSYGLAAKGVYNEQFF. CDR3 bases: TGTGCCAGCAGTTACGGACTAGCGGCTAAGGGGGTTTACAATGAGCAGTTCTTC.

This chain uses TRBV21-1 with TRBJ2-7; the tabulated D call, TRBD1, remains unverified against the DNA. TRBV21-1 constitutes a pseudogene. The CDR3 spans 16 residues. The CDR3 protein is CASSKVGRARPYEQYF. CDR3 bases: TGTGCCAGCAGCAAAGTAGGCAGGGCGAGGCCCTACGAGCAGTACTTC.

The CDR3 reads CASSASGVGTEAFF. The CDR3 DNA follows: TGTGCCAGCAGTGCCTCAGGGGTAGGAACTGAAGCTTTCTTT. The rearrangement links TRBV27 to TRBJ1-1, with a possible D match to TRBD1 (6 bases). Deletions cut 5 bases from V and 5 bases from J, with 15 bases between. Germline V gives CDR1 MNHEY, CDR2 SMNVEV (reference sequence). This CDR3 contains 14 residues.

The J gene is TRBJ2-1, the V gene TRBV7-9; no firm D call. V was shortened by 8 bases and J by 6 bases, with 14 bases between the two germline ends. The CDR3 loop spans 13 amino acids. CDR1 is SEHNR, CDR2 FQNEAQ, per germline (reference sequence). CDR3 residues: CASQTLESNEQFF. The CDR3, as DNA: TGTGCCAGCCAAACCCTAGAGAGCAATGAGCAGTTCTTC.

This clone was recorded only once. The chain couples TRBV5-1 to TRBJ2-2; TRBD1 is a possible D gene (6 bases). The V and J ends lost 7 bases and 1 base respectively, with 14 bases between them. The CDR3 has 15 residues. From germline, CDR1 is SGHRS and CDR2 YFSETQ. CDR3 DNA: TGCGCCAGCTCGCCGGGGACAATGAACACCGGGGAGCTGTTTTTT. Its protein product is CASSPGTMNTGELFF.